The 5 T cell receptor beta chains below were found in one sample sequenced in a study. MiXCR was run by TCRdb on the 5' RACE reads, yielding one entry per CDR3 protein. The repertoire holds about 8,000 distinct CDR3 sequences, with less than 55% as singletons. Tregs were sorted as CD4+CD25+CD127-/low cells. Input material: Tregs sorted from a lymph node. The receptors were sampled from a female donor with breast cancer.

This clonotype was detected only a few times. The chain joins TRBV20-1 to TRBJ1-1; no definite D call. The V end lost 0 bases, the J end lost 0 bases, and 5 bases lay between the germline ends. The CDR3 runs to 13 residues. Germline lookup yields CDR1 DFQATT and CDR2 SNEGSKA (reference sequence). The chain's CDR3 is CSARDRVNTEAFF. The DNA of the CDR3 is TGCAGTGCTAGAGATCGGGTGAACACTGAAGCTTTCTTT.

This clonotype came up a few times. V gene TRBV6-5 combines with J gene TRBJ1-2, with 7 bases fitting TRBD1. In germline, CDR1 is MNHEY, CDR2 SVGAGI. The CDR3 consists of 12 residues. Trimming cost V 8 bases and J 3 bases; bases outside gene matches: 3. CDR3 DNA: TGTGCCAGCCATGACAGGGACTATGGCTACACCTTC. Protein product: CASHDRDYGYTF.

The rearrangement uses TRBV4-3 and TRBJ2-3; D unclear. V was pared by 0 bases and J by 4 bases, with 11 bases between. Germline V gene data show CDR1 as LGHNA and CDR2 as YSLEER. CDR3 length equals 15 residues. CDR3 amino acids: CASSQDINTADTQYF. The CDR3 DNA sequence: TGCGCCAGCAGCCAAGATATTAATACAGCAGATACGCAGTATTTT.

This clonotype was observed a handful of times. The chain links TRBV6-2 or TRBV6-3 to TRBJ1-5; TRBD1 agrees at 8 bases. The CDR3 totals 15 residues. V trimming: 6 bases; J trimming: 6 bases; junction bases outside the gene matches: 10. CDR1 and CDR2 (germline): MNHEY, SVGEGT. The CDR3 loop reads CASSPGQGWSQPQHF. CDR3 DNA sequence: TGTGCCAGCAGCCCCGGACAGGGATGGAGTCAGCCCCAGCATTTT.

The chain couples TRBV7-2 to TRBJ1-5; possibly TRBD1 for D (5 bases). There are 13 residues in the CDR3. The germline V gene encodes CDR1 SGHTA and CDR2 FQGNSA. Trimming took 5 bases from V and 7 from J, leaving 12 bases between them. CDR3 in amino acids: CASSHGAGQPQHF. CDR3 nucleotide sequence: TGTGCCAGCAGCCACGGGGCGGGACAGCCCCAGCATTTT. The complete variable domain, with remaining parts taken from reference TRBV7-2 and TRBJ1-5, reads GAGVSQSPSNKVTEKGKDVELRCDPISGHTALYWYRQSLGQGLEFLIYFQGNSAPDKSGLPSDRFSAERTGGSVSTLTIQRTQQEDSAVYLCASSHGAGQPQHFGDGTRLSIL.